This TCR beta chain was recovered during a study of patients and donors after allogeneic stem cell transplantation. The CDR3 consists of 14 residues. The germline V gene has CDR1 SGHAT and CDR2 FQNNGV. Trimming pared 1 base from V and 4 bases from J, leaving 8 bases between. Each CDR3 protein is one row after TCRdb ran MiXCR on the RT-PCR reads. The table shows about 76,000 distinct CDR3 sequences, with about a quarter occurring only once. This clonotype was found a few times. The sequencing input was blood, either unsorted or a sorted T cell fraction (not recorded which). The chain couples TRBV11-2 to TRBJ1-3, with unresolved D. The receptor comes from a human donor who was either an allogeneic HSCT recipient or a stem cell or donor lymphocyte infusion donor (not recorded which). It is not recorded whose cells these are; they may come from a transplant donor. CDR3 DNA: TGTGCCAGCAGCTTAGGGGATTTCGGAAACACCATATATTTT. This translates into CASSLGDFGNTIYF.